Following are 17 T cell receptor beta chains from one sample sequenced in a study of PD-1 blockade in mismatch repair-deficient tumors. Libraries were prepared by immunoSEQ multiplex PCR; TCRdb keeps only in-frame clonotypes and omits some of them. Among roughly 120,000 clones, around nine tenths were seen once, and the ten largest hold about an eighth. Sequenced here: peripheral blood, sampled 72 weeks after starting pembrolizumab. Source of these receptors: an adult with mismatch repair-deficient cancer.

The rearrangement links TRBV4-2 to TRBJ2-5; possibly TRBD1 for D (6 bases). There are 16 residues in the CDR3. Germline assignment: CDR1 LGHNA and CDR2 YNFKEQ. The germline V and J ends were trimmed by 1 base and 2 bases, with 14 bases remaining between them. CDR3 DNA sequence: TGTGCCAGCAGCCAAGTCGGACCGGGACATCAAGAGACCCAGTACTTC. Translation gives CASSQVGPGHQETQYF.

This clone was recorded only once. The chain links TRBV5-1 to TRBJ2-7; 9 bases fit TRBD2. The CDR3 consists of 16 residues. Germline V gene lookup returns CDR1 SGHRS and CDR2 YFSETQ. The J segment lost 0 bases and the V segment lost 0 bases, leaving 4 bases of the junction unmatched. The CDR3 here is CASSLDEAGGSYEQYF. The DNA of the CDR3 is TGCGCCAGCAGCTTGGATGAAGCGGGAGGCTCCTACGAGCAGTACTTC.

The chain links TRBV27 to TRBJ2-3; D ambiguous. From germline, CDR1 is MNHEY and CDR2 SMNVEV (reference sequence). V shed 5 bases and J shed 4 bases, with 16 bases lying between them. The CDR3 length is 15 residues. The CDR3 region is CASSQDPSAADTQYF. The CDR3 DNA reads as TGTGCCAGCAGTCAGGACCCCTCGGCCGCAGATACGCAGTATTTT.

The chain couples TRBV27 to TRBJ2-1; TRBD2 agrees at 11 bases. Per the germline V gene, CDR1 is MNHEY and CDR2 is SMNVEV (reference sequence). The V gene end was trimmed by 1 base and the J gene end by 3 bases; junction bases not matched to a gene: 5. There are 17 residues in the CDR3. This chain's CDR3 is CASSLYMTSGIYNEQFF. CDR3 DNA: TGTGCCAGCAGTTTATATATGACTAGCGGGATCTACAATGAGCAGTTCTTC.

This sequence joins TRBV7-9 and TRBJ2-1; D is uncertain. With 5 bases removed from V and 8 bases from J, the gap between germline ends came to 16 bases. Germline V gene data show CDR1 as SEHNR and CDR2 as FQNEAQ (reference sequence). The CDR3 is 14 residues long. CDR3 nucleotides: TGTGCCAGCAGCCTGTTCTCGGAGCGATATGAGCAGTTCTTC. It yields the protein CASSLFSERYEQFF.

CDR3 loop: CASSQQDRLSYGYTF. CDR3 nucleotides: TGCGCCAGCAGCCAACAGGACAGATTAAGCTATGGCTACACCTTC. This sequence joins TRBV4-1 and TRBJ1-2, with a weak D call TRBD1 (6 bases). The CDR3 length is 15 residues. The V end was cut by 2 bases, the J end by 4 bases, with 14 bases between. The germline gives CDR1 MGHRA, CDR2 YSYEKL.

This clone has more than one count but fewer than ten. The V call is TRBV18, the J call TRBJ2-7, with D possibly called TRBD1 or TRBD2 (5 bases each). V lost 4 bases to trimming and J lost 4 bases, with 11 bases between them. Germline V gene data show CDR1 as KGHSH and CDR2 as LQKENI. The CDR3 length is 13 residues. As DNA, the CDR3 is TGTGCCAGCTCACAGGCAGGGAGATACGAGCAGTACTTC. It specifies CASSQAGRYEQYF.

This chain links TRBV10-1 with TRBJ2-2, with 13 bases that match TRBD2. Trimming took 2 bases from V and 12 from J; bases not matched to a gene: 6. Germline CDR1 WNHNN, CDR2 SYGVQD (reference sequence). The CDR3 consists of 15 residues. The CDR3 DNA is TGCGCCAGCAGTGAGCGGACTAGCGGGAGAGGGAAGCTGTTTTTT. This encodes CASSERTSGRGKLFF.

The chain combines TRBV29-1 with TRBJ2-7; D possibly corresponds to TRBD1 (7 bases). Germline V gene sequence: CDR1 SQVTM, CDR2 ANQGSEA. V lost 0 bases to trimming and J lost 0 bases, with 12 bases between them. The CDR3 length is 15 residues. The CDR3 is CSVEEARGDSYEQYF. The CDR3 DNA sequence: TGCAGCGTTGAAGAGGCCAGGGGGGACTCCTACGAGCAGTACTTC.

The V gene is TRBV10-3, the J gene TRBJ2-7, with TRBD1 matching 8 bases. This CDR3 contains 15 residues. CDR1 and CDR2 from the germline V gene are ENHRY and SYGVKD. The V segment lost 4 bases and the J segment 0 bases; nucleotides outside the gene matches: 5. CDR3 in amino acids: CAISGSGQDSYEQYF. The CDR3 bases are TGTGCCATCAGTGGATCGGGACAGGACTCCTACGAGCAGTACTTC.

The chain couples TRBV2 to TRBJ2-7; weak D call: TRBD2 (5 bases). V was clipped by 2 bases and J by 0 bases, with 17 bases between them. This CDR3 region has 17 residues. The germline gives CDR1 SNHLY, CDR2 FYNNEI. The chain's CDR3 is CASSEPGSRSSSYEQYF. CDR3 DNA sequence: TGTGCCAGCAGTGAACCGGGGAGTCGATCGAGCTCCTACGAGCAGTACTTC.

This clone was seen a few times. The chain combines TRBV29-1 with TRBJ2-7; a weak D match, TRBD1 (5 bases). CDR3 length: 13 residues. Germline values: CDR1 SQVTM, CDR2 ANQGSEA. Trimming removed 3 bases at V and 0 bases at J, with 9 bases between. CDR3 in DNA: TGCAGCGTTGATGCAGGGAACTCCTACGAGCAGTACTTC. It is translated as CSVDAGNSYEQYF.

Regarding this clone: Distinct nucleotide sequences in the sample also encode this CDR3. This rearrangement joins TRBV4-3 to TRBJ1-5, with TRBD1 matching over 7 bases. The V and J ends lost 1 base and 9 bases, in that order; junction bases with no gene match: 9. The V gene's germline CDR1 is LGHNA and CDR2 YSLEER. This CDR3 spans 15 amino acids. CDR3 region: CASSQGRQGPWPQHF. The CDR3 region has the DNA TGCGCCAGCAGCCAAGGGAGACAGGGTCCATGGCCCCAGCATTTT.

DNA for the CDR3: TGTGCCAGTAGTATGGTGGGGACAGACAATGAGCAGTTCTTC. Protein: CASSMVGTDNEQFF. The rearrangement joins TRBV19 to TRBJ2-1; 7 bases are a match to TRBD1. CDR3 length equals 14 residues. From germline, CDR1 is LNHDA and CDR2 SQIVND (reference sequence). V lost 3 bases to trimming and J lost 5 bases; unmatched junction nucleotides: 4.

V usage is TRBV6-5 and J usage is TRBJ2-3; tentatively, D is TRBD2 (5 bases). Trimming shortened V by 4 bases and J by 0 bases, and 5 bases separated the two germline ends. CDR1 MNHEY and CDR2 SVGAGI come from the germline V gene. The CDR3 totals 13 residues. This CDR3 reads CASSWTSTDTQYF. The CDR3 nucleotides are TGTGCCAGCAGTTGGACTAGCACAGATACGCAGTATTTT.

CDR3 in DNA: TGTGCCAGCAGCTCGTCTATGTCCTACGAGCAGTACTTC. Protein product: CASSSSMSYEQYF. The rearrangement links TRBV5-4 to TRBJ2-7; D not certain. Germline V lookup: CDR1 SGHNT, CDR2 YYREEE (reference sequence). The CDR3 length is 13 residues. Trimming pared 3 bases from V and 1 base from J, leaving 8 bases between.

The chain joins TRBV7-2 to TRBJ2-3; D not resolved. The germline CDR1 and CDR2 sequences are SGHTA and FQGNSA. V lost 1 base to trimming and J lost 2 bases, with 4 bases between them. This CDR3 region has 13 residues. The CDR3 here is CASSLVLTDTQYF. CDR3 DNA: TGTGCCAGCAGCTTAGTTCTCACAGATACGCAGTATTTT.